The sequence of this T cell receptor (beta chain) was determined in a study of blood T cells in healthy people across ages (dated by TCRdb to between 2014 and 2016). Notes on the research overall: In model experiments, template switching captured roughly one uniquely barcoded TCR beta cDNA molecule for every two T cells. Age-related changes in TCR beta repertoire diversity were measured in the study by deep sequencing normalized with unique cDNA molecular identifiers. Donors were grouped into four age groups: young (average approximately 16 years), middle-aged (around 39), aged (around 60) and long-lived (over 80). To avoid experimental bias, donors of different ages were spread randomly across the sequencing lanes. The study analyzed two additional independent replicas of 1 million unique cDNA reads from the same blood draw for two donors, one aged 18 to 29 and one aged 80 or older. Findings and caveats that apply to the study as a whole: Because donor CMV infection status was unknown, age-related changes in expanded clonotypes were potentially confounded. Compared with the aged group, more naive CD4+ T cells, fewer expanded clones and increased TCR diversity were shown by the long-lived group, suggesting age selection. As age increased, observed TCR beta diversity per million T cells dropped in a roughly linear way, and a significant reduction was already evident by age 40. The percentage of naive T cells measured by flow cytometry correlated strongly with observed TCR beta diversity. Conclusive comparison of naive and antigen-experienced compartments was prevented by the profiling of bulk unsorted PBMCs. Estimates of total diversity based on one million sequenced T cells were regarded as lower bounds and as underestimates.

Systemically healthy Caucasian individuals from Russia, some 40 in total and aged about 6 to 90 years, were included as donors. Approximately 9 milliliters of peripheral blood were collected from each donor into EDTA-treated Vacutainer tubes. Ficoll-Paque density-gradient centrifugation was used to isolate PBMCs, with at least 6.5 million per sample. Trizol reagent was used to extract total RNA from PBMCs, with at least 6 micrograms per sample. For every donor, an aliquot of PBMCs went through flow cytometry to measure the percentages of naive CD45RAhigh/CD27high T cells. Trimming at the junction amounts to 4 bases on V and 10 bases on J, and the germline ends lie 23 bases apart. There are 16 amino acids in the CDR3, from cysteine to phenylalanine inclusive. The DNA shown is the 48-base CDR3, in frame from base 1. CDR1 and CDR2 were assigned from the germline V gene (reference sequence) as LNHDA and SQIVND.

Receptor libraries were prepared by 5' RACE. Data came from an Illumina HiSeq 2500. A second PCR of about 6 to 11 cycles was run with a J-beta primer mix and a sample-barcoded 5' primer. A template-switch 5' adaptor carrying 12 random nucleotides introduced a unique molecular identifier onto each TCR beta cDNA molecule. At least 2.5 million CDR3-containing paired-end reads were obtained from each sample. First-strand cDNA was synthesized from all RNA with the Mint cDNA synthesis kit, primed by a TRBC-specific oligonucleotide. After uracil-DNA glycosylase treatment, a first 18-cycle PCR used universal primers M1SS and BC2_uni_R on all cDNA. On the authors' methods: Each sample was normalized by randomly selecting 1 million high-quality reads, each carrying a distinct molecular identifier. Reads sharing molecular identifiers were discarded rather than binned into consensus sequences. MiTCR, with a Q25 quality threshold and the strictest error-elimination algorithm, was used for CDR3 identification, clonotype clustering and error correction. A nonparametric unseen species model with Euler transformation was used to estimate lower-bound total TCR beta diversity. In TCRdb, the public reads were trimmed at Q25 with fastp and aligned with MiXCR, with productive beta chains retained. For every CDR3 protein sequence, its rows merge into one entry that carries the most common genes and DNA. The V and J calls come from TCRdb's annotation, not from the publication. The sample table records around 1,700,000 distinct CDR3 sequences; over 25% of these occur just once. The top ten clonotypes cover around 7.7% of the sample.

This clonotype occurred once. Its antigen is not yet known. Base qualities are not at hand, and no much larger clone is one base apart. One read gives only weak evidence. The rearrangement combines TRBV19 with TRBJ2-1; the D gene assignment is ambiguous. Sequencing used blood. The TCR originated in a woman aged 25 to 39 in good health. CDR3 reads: CASSKGRAAPAREQFF. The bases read TGTGCCAGTAGTAAAGGACGGGCAGCTCCCGCTCGGGAGCAGTTCTTC.